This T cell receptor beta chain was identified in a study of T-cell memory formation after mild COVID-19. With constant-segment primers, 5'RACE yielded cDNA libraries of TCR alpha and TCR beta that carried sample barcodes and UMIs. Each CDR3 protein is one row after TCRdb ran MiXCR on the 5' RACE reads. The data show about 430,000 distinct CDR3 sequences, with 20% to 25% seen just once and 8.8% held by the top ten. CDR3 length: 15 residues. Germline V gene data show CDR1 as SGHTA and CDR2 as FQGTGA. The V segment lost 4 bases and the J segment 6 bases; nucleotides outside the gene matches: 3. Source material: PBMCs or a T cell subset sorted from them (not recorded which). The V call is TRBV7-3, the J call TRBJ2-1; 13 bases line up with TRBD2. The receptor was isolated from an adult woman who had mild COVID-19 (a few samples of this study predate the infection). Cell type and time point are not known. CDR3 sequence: CASSYGLAGVNEQFF. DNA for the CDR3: TGTGCCAGCAGCTATGGACTAGCGGGAGTCAATGAGCAGTTCTTC.